The 21 T cell receptor beta chains reported below all come from one sample, sequenced in a study of vaccination effects on CD4 cells after COVID-19. Ahead of sequencing, the ViraFEST assay grew antigen-specific CD4+ T cells using viral peptide pools. Once cultured for approximately eleven days, the cells underwent separation to obtain CD4+ T cells. Prior SARS-CoV-2 infection was absent in the vaccine recipients, as shown by negative nucleocapsid antibodies. These TCRs' antigens remain unknown. Generated by immunoSEQ multiplex PCR, the TCRdb table keeps only in-frame clones and is missing some. This table has approximately 68,000 clones, 78% appearing once. The sequenced sample was CD4+ T cells from PBMCs cultured with SARS-CoV-2 spike peptides, obtained before COVID-19 vaccination. Source of these receptors: a human donor who received a COVID-19 vaccine.

V gene TRBV7-2 combines with J gene TRBJ2-2; 9 nucleotides agree with TRBD1. The CDR3 length is 18 residues. Germline CDR1 is SGHTA and CDR2 is FQGNSA. V lost 1 base, J lost 0 bases, and 6 bases stayed unmatched. CDR3 bases: TGTGCCAGCAGCTTAGTACACAGGGGGCGATCGAACACCGGGGAGCTGTTTTTT. As protein: CASSLVHRGRSNTGELFF. Supplemented by reference TRBV7-2 and TRBJ2-2, the full variable domain reads GAGVSQSPSNKVTEKGKDVELRCDPISGHTALYWYRQSLGQGLEFLIYFQGNSAPDKSGLPSDRFSAERTGGSVSTLTIQRTQQEDSAVYLCASSLVHRGRSNTGELFFGEGSRLTVL.

The chain combines TRBV7-8 with TRBJ2-1; the D call may be TRBD1 or TRBD2 (6 bases each). Trimming shortened V by 5 bases and J by 3 bases, and 14 bases separated the two germline ends. CDR3 size: 15 residues. Germline CDR1 is SGHVS and CDR2 is FQNEAQ. The CDR3 nucleotides are TGTGCCAGCAGCCCCACCGGGGGCCTCTACAATGAGCAGTTCTTC. It specifies CASSPTGGLYNEQFF.

The chain couples TRBV3-1 (or the pseudogene TRBV3-2) to TRBJ1-1; no definite D call. The CDR3 spans 11 residues. V was pared by 1 base and J by 10 bases, with 7 bases between. In germline, CDR1 is LGHDT, CDR2 YNNKEL (reference sequence). CDR3 protein: CASSQVGPAFF. The DNA of the CDR3 is TGTGCCAGCAGCCAAGTGGGCCCAGCTTTCTTT.

The chain links TRBV7-8 to TRBJ2-5; the match to TRBD1 covers 8 bases. The CDR3 runs to 16 residues. V lost 1 base, J lost 0 bases, and 4 bases stayed unmatched. CDR1 and CDR2 from the germline V gene are SGHVS and FQNEAQ. CDR3 in DNA: TGTGCCAGCAGCTTAGGGACAGGGAGCTACCAAGAGACCCAGTACTTC. Its translation: CASSLGTGSYQETQYF.

This sequence joins TRBV2 and TRBJ1-2; D gene ambiguous. V lost 1 base and J lost 3, with 6 bases in between. The CDR3 totals 13 residues. Germline loops: CDR1 SNHLY, CDR2 FYNNEI. CDR3 residues: CASSEGQYYGYTF. The CDR3, as DNA: TGTGCCAGCAGTGAAGGGCAGTACTATGGCTACACCTTC.

This clone has a single count. The genes are TRBV15 and TRBJ2-1; the D gene is possibly TRBD2 (6 bases). The length of the CDR3 is 15 residues. The V end was cut by 5 bases, the J end by 4 bases, with 15 bases between. The germline CDR1 and CDR2 sequences are LNHNV and YYDKDF (reference sequence). The DNA for the CDR3 is TGTGCCACCAGCGAAGGAGGCGGGGCTTACAATGAGCAGTTCTTC. Translating it yields CATSEGGGAYNEQFF.

V and J are TRBV5-1 and TRBJ1-4; 7 nucleotides agree with TRBD1. Losses at the gene ends were 2 bases for V and 0 bases for J; bases not matched to a gene: 4. CDR3 length: 16 residues. Germline loops: CDR1 SGHRS, CDR2 YFSETQ. This chain's CDR3 is CASSFDGTATNEKLFF. The CDR3 coding sequence is TGCGCCAGCAGCTTCGACGGGACAGCAACTAATGAAAAACTGTTTTTT.

The chain couples TRBV24-1 to TRBJ2-1; TRBD2 matches 7 bases. Trimming took 4 bases from V and 3 from J; bases not matched to a gene: 8. The CDR3 has 16 residues. Germline values: CDR1 KGHDR, CDR2 SFDVKD. The CDR3 nucleotides read TGTGCCACCAGTGACGGGGGGACCGGAATCTACAATGAGCAGTTCTTC. As protein: CATSDGGTGIYNEQFF.

This chain uses TRBV25-1 with TRBJ2-2; D is ambiguous. The CDR3 is made up of 13 amino acids. CDR1 is MGHDK and CDR2 is SYGVNS in the germline V gene. V lost 1 base and J 4 bases, leaving 4 bases between the germline ends. CDR3 coding DNA: TGTGCCAGCAGTGAATTTAGCACCGGGGAGCTGTTTTTT. Translation: CASSEFSTGELFF. The variable domain in full, with the rest retrieved from reference TRBV25-1 and TRBJ2-2, is EADIYQTPRYLVIGTGKKITLECSQTMGHDKMYWYQQDPGMELHLIHYSYGVNSTEKGDLSSESTVSRIRTEHFPLTLESARPSHTSQYLCASSEFSTGELFFGEGSRLTVL.

The chain couples TRBV4-3 to TRBJ2-3; 8 nucleotides line up with TRBD1. The CDR3 loop spans 17 amino acids. V lost 5 bases and J lost 1; bases outside the gene matches: 11. Germline V lookup: CDR1 LGHNA, CDR2 YSLEER. This CDR3 is CASSSQPPGQGTDTQYF. CDR3 nucleotides: TGCGCCAGCAGCTCCCAACCCCCGGGACAGGGCACAGATACGCAGTATTTT.

The chain employs TRBV9 and TRBJ2-3; no clear D gene. The length of the CDR3 is 17 residues. The germline CDR1 and CDR2 sequences are SGDLS and YYNGEE. V was clipped by 0 bases and J by 0 bases, with 14 bases between them. The CDR3 DNA reads TGTGCCAGCAGCGTAGCTAATCGGGTAATCAGCACAGATACGCAGTATTTT. Its translation is CASSVANRVISTDTQYF.

This rearrangement joins TRBV7-3 to TRBJ2-2; 7 nucleotides agree with TRBD2. Germline trimming cut 4 bases from V and 2 bases from J; bases unmatched to any gene: 7. CDR1 is SGHTA and CDR2 is FQGTGA in the germline V gene. The CDR3 covers 16 residues. The CDR3 DNA follows: TGTGCCAGCAGCTCCGGACTAGTGGCTAACACCGGGGAGCTGTTTTTT. It is translated as CASSSGLVANTGELFF.

The chain recombines TRBV2 with TRBJ2-7; 8 nucleotides match TRBD1. The trim removed 7 bases at V and 5 bases at J, leaving 10 bases unmatched. From germline, CDR1 is SNHLY and CDR2 FYNNEI. The CDR3 spans 14 residues. The CDR3 nucleotides read TGTGCCAGCAAGGCGGACAGGGTCTTTCACGAGCAGTACGTC. It yields the protein CASKADRVFHEQYV.

The genes are TRBV9 and TRBJ1-2; D remains ambiguous. CDR1 and CDR2 (germline): SGDLS, YYNGEE. The CDR3 runs 13 residues. V was shortened by 3 bases and J by 4 bases, with 10 bases between the two germline ends. The CDR3 region has the DNA TGTGCCAGCAGCGAAGGACCGCTCTATGGCTACACCTTC. Protein: CASSEGPLYGYTF.

This rearrangement joins TRBV5-4 to TRBJ2-5; perhaps TRBD2 as D (6 bases). CDR3 length: 15 residues. Germline CDR1 reads SGHNT; CDR2 reads YYREEE (reference sequence). The V gene lost 2 bases and the J gene lost 2 bases, with 13 bases spanning the gap. The CDR3 region has the DNA TGTGCCAGCAGCTTTGAGCGGGCCGTACAAGAGACCCAGTACTTC. As protein: CASSFERAVQETQYF.

This chain connects TRBV7-8 to TRBJ1-4, with D perhaps matching TRBD1 (6 bases). The V end was cut by 6 bases, the J end by 3 bases, with 14 bases between. From germline, CDR1 is SGHVS and CDR2 FQNEAQ. This CDR3 is built from 15 residues. CDR3 coding DNA: TGTGCCAGCAGAAGAAGACAGGTTCCTAATGAAAAACTGTTTTTT. It yields the protein CASRRRQVPNEKLFF.

The chain joins TRBV5-1 to TRBJ2-5, with 13 bases matching TRBD2. Germline V lookup: CDR1 SGHRS, CDR2 YFSETQ. V shed 3 bases, J shed 5 bases, and the junction held 7 bases outside the gene matches. The CDR3 extends over 16 amino acids. The CDR3 region has the DNA TGCGCCAGCAGCTCCTGGACTAGCGGGGGCGAGGAGACCCAGTACTTC. Encoded protein: CASSSWTSGGEETQYF.

This clone was seen a single time. One junction end does not reproduce the germline sequence, and a read error may be involved. This sequence joins TRBV10-3 and TRBJ1-5; D not resolved. Germline V gene lookup returns CDR1 ENHRY and CDR2 SYGVKD. There are 14 residues in the CDR3. The CDR3, as DNA: TGTGCCATCAGTGCGAGGTCTAGCGATCAGCCCCAGCATTTT. Translating it yields CAISARSSDQPQHF.

The rearrangement links TRBV3-1 (or the pseudogene TRBV3-2) to TRBJ1-1; no clear D. V lost 2 bases and J lost 11, with 12 bases in between. The CDR3 runs 12 residues. Germline V gene lookup returns CDR1 LGHDT and CDR2 YNNKEL (reference sequence). This CDR3 reads CASSQSTLEAFF. The CDR3 nucleotides are TGTGCCAGCAGCCAATCTACACTAGAGGCTTTCTTT.

This sequence joins TRBV21-1 and TRBJ2-5; no DNA check was done on the table's D call, TRBD2. TRBV21-1 is labeled a pseudogene. CDR3 length: 14 amino acids. CDR3 sequence: CASSKVTREETQYF. The CDR3 nucleotides are TGTGCCAGCAGCAAAGTTACGAGGGAAGAGACCCAGTACTTC.

This chain connects TRBV2 to TRBJ2-5; a possible D gene is TRBD1 (6 bases). The germline V gene encodes CDR1 SNHLY and CDR2 FYNNEI. The CDR3 has 13 residues. The V end lost 5 bases, the J end lost 3 bases, and 10 bases lay between the germline ends. The CDR3 region has the DNA TGTGCCAGCAGTTTACAGGGAGAAGAGACCCAGTACTTC. Protein product: CASSLQGEETQYF.